These 14 T cell receptor beta chains came from one sample sequenced in a study of blood T cell repertoires in COVID-19 (dated by TCRdb to 2020 to 2021). Libraries were made using the immunoSEQ multiplex PCR assay. The immuneACCESS repertoire file appears here via TCRdb, limited to in-frame rearrangements. These files lack a portion of the clones; in checked studies, under half of the deficit traces to unresolved V genes, and the cause of the others is not known. The table for this sample lists 390,000 or so clones; just over 85% of them were counted only once. The biggest ten clones account for 1.4% of the sample. The sequenced material came from peripheral blood. The receptors shown here come from a woman aged 25 to 39 with active or convalescent COVID-19.

The chain couples TRBV2 to TRBJ2-7; a possible D gene is TRBD1 (5 bases). Germline V gene sequence: CDR1 SNHLY, CDR2 FYNNEI. The CDR3 runs 12 residues. V dropped 8 bases and J dropped 2 bases, with 10 bases sitting between them. The chain's CDR3 is CASQTEAYEQYF. CDR3 DNA: TGTGCCAGCCAGACAGAGGCCTACGAGCAGTACTTC.

A word on this clone: An end of the junction does not agree with germline; a read error may underlie this. The chain is built from TRBV7-9 and TRBJ2-5; the D gene is possibly TRBD2 (6 bases). Germline V lookup: CDR1 SEHNR, CDR2 FQNEAQ (reference sequence). There are 14 residues in the CDR3. CDR3: CASNRRGNQETLYF. CDR3 nucleotide sequence: TGTGCCAGCAACCGCCGGGGGAACCAAGAGACCCTGTACTTC.

The J gene is TRBJ1-5, the V gene TRBV6-2 or TRBV6-3, with 7 nucleotides matching TRBD1. The CDR3 sequence is 19 residues long. V shed 0 bases and J 5 bases; nucleotides not matched to a gene: 16. The V gene's germline CDR1 is MNHEY and CDR2 SVGEGT. The CDR3 sequence is CASSYSITRDSNVYQPQHF. The CDR3 coding sequence is TGTGCCAGCAGTTACTCAATAACCCGGGACAGTAATGTTTATCAGCCCCAGCATTTT.

The chain links TRBV2 to TRBJ1-1; 7 nucleotides match TRBD1. Germline V gives CDR1 SNHLY, CDR2 FYNNEI. V was pared by 6 bases and J by 0 bases, with 25 bases of the junction left unmatched. CDR3 length equals 21 residues. CDR3: CASSVEYAQGKGHEMNTEAFF. In DNA form, the CDR3 reads TGTGCCAGCAGCGTAGAGTATGCACAGGGGAAAGGTCACGAAATGAACACTGAAGCTTTCTTT.

This rearrangement joins TRBV14 to TRBJ1-6, with D possibly matching TRBD1 (5 bases). Between the trimmed V and J ends, which lost 5 bases and 7 bases, there was a span of 18 bases. Germline lookup yields CDR1 SGHDN and CDR2 FVKESK. The CDR3 runs 16 residues. The CDR3 DNA reads TGTGCCAGCAGCGCGGGACTTGCTGGTGGAAATTCACCCCTCCACTTT. This translates into CASSAGLAGGNSPLHF.

The rearrangement links TRBV4-1 to TRBJ2-5; TRBD2 matches at 9 bases. The CDR3 loop spans 16 amino acids. Trimming at V came to 2 bases and at J to 4 bases, leaving 8 bases not matched to a gene. The germline gives CDR1 MGHRA, CDR2 YSYEKL. In nucleotides, the CDR3 is TGCGCCAGCAGCCAATTTAGTCTAGCGGGGCGAGAGACCCAGTACTTC. Residues: CASSQFSLAGRETQYF.

The chain couples TRBV19 to TRBJ2-6; weak D call: TRBD2 (6 bases). This CDR3 is built from 15 residues. The germline V and J ends were trimmed by 9 bases and 0 bases, with 12 bases remaining between them. Germline assignment: CDR1 LNHDA and CDR2 SQIVND (reference sequence). CDR3 bases: TGTGCCAGCTCGGGGGAACCCTCTGGGGCCAACGTCCTGACTTTC. It yields the protein CASSGEPSGANVLTF.

Note on this clone: The junction does not match germline at one end; this may be a read error. V and J are TRBV27 and TRBJ2-1; 8 bases agree with TRBD2. CDR3 length equals 12 residues. Per germline, CDR1 MNHEY and CDR2 SMNVEV (reference sequence). CDR3 nucleotides: TGTGCCAGCAGTTTTGTAGCGGGGCTAAGGGTCTTC. Encoded protein: CASSFVAGLRVF.

The V and J genes are TRBV7-9 and TRBJ1-2; 12 nucleotides agree with TRBD1. The CDR3 is 16 residues long. The V gene end was trimmed by 5 bases and the J gene end by 6 bases; junction bases not matched to a gene: 10. CDR1 and CDR2 (germline): SEHNR, FQNEAQ (reference sequence). The chain's CDR3 is CASSAPGTGGDHGYTF. The CDR3 DNA reads TGTGCCAGCAGCGCCCCCGGGACAGGGGGCGACCATGGCTACACCTTC.

The chain uses TRBV2 and TRBJ1-2, with 7 bases lining up with TRBD1. The CDR3 sequence is 13 residues long. V lost 6 bases and J lost 7; bases outside the gene matches: 8. Germline CDR1 SNHLY, CDR2 FYNNEI. In DNA form, the CDR3 reads TGTGCCAGCAGGGTACAGGGGCTCGGTGGCTACACCTTC. Translated: CASRVQGLGGYTF.

This chain joins TRBV6-2 or TRBV6-3 and TRBJ2-1; 12 bases are a match to TRBD2. In germline, CDR1 is MNHEY, CDR2 SVGEGT. V gave up 2 bases and J gave up 7 bases; unmatched junction bases: 15. The CDR3 has 19 residues. The DNA for the CDR3 is TGTGCCAGCAGTTACGATCCTAGCGGGAGGGGAGGTGAGTGGAATGAGCAGTTCTTC. It specifies CASSYDPSGRGGEWNEQFF.

This clone appeared once. Other nucleotide sequences in the sample specify the same CDR3. The J gene is TRBJ1-5, the V gene TRBV18; D possibly corresponds to TRBD1 (6 bases). V gave up 2 bases and J gave up 4 bases, with 12 bases separating them. Per the germline V gene, CDR1 is KGHSH and CDR2 is LQKENI. CDR3 length: 15 amino acids. The CDR3 sequence: CASSPLGGENQPQHF. The CDR3 bases are TGTGCCAGCTCACCATTAGGGGGGGAGAATCAGCCCCAGCATTTT.

The chain is built from TRBV2 and TRBJ2-7; D uncertain. This CDR3 has 12 residues. V dropped 4 bases and J dropped 2 bases, with 6 bases sitting between them. Germline V gives CDR1 SNHLY, CDR2 FYNNEI. Here the CDR3 DNA reads TGTGCCAGCAGTGGAACGGCCTACGAGCAGTACTTC. Translated, it gives CASSGTAYEQYF.

The CDR3 DNA sequence: TGCGCCAGCAGCCAACCGGGACAGCAAGAGACCCAGTACTTC. As protein: CASSQPGQQETQYF. The J gene is TRBJ2-5, the V gene TRBV5-1; 7 nucleotides align to TRBD1. This CDR3 is 14 amino acids long. Losses at the gene ends were 4 bases for V and 2 bases for J; bases not matched to a gene: 5. Germline V gives CDR1 SGHRS, CDR2 YFSETQ.